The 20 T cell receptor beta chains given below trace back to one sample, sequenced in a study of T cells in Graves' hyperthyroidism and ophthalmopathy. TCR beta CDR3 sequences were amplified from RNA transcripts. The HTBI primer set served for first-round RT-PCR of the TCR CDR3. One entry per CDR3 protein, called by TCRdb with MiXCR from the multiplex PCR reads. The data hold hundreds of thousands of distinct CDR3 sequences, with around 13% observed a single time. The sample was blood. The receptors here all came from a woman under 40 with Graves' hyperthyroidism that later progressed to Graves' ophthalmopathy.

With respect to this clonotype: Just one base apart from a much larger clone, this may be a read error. CDR3 in amino acids: CASSLESGRRTEASF. Here the CDR3 DNA reads TGTGCCAGCAGCTTAGAATCAGGGAGGCGCACTGAAGCTTCCTTT. J is TRBJ1-1 and V is TRBV11-3; maybe TRBD1 (5 bases). The CDR3 runs 15 residues. CDR1 is SGHNT and CDR2 is YENEEA in the germline V gene.

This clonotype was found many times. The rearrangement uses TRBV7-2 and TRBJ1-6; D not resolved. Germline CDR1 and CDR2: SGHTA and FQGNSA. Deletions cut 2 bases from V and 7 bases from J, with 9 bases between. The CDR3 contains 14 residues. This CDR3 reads CASSLIQANSPLHF. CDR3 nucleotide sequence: TGTGCCAGCAGCTTAATCCAGGCGAATTCACCCCTCCACTTT.

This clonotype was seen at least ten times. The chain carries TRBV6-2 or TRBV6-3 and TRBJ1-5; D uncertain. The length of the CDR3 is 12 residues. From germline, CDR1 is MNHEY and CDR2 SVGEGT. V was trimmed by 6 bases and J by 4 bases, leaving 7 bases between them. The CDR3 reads CASRRLNQPQHF. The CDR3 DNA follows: TGTGCCAGCAGAAGACTAAATCAGCCCCAGCATTTT.

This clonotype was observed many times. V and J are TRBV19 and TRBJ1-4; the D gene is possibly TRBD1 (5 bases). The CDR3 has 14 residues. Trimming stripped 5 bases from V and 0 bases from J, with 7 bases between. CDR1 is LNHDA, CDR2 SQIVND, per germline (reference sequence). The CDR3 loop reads CASSATATNEKLFF. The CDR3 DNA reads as TGTGCCAGTAGTGCGACAGCAACTAATGAAAAACTGTTTTTT.

CDR3 DNA sequence: TGCGCCAGCAGCCCCTATAGCGGGAGGGCGAATGAGCAGTTCTTC. As protein: CASSPYSGRANEQFF. The chain uses TRBV4-1 and TRBJ2-1; 11 bases are a match to TRBD2. The CDR3 length is 15 residues. Looked up from germline, CDR1 is MGHRA and CDR2 is YSYEKL. Trimming at V came to 4 bases and at J to 7 bases, leaving 6 bases not matched to a gene.

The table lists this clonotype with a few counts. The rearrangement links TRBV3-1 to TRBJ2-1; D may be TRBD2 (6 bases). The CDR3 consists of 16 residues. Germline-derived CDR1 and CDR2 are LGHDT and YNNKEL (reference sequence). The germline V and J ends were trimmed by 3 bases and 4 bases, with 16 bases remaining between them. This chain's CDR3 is CASSQEGLAKYNEQFF. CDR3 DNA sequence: TGTGCCAGCAGCCAGGAGGGACTTGCCAAATACAATGAGCAGTTCTTC.

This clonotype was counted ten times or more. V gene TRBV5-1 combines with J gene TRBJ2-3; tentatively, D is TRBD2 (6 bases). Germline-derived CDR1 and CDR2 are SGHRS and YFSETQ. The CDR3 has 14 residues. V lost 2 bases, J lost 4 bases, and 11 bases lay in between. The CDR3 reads CASSFSGEADTQYF. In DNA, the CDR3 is TGCGCCAGCAGCTTCTCGGGAGAGGCAGATACGCAGTATTTT.

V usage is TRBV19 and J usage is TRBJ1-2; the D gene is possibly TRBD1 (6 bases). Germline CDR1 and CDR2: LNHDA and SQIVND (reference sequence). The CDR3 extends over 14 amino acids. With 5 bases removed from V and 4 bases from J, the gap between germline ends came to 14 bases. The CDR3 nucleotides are TGTGCCAGTAGTTTCTCCGACAGGCCCTATGGCTACACCTTC. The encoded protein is CASSFSDRPYGYTF.

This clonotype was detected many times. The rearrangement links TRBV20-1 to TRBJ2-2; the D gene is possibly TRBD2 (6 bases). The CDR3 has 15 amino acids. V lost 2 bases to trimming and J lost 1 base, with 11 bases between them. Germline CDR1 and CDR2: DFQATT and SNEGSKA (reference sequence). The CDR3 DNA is TGCAGTGCTAGAAACGGGGAGGTGAACACCGGGGAGCTGTTTTTT. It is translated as CSARNGEVNTGELFF.

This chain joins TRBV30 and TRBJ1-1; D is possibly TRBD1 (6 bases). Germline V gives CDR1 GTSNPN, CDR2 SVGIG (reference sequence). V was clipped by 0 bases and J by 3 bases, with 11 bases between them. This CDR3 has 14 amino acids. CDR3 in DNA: TGTGCCTGGAGTGTAGGGGGAGTCGACACTGAAGCTTTCTTT. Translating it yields CAWSVGGVDTEAFF.

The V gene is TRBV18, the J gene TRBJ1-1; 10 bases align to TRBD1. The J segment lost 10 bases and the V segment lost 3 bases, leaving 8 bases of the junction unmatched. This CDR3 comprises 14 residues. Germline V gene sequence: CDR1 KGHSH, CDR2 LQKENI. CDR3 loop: CASSPPGTGEPAFF. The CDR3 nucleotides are TGTGCCAGCTCACCCCCCGGGACAGGGGAGCCAGCTTTCTTT. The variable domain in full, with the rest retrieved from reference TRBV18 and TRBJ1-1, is NAGVMQNPRHLVRRRGQEARLRCSPMKGHSHVYWYRQLPEEGLKFMVYLQKENIIDESGMPKERFSAEFPKEGPSILRIQQVVRGDSAAYFCASSPPGTGEPAFFGQGTRLTVV.

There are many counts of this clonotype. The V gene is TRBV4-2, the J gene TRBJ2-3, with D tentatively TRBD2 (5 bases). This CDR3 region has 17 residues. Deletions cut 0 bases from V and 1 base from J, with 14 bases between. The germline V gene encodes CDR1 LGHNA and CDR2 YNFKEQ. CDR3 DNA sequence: TGTGCCAGCAGCCAAGAGAGACTAATGGGTGGCACAGATACGCAGTATTTT. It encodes CASSQERLMGGTDTQYF.

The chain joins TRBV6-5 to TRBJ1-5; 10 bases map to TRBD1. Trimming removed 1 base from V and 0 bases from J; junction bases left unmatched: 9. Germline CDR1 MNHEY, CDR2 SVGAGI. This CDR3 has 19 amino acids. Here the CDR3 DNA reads TGTGCCAGCAGTTACTTGGGACAGGGGACGCGGTATAGCAATCAGCCCCAGCATTTT. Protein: CASSYLGQGTRYSNQPQHF.

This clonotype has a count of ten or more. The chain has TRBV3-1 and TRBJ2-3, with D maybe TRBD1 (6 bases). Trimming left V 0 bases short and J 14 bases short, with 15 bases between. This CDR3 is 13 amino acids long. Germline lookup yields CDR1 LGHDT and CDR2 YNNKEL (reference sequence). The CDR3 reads CASSQERGSTRYF. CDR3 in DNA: TGTGCCAGCAGCCAAGAAAGGGGGAGTACCAGGTATTTT.

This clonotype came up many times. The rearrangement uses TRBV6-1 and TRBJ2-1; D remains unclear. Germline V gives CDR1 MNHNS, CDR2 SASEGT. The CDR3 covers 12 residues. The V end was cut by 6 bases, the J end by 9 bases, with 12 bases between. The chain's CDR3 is CASRDFWGEQFF. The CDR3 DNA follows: TGTGCCAGCAGAGACTTCTGGGGTGAGCAGTTCTTC.

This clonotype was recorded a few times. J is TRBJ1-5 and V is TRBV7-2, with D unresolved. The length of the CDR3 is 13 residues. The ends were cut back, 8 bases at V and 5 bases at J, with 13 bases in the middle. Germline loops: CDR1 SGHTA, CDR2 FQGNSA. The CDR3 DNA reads TGTGCCAGCCCTCGACATCTTGATCAGCCCCAGCATTTT. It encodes CASPRHLDQPQHF.

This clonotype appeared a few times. The CDR3, as DNA: TGCGCCAGCAGCCAAGACCCAGGAGGAAGCAATCAGCCCCAGCATTTT. Encoded protein: CASSQDPGGSNQPQHF. The V call is TRBV4-3, the J call TRBJ1-5; no clear D. This CDR3 spans 16 amino acids. CDR1 is LGHNA and CDR2 is YSLEER in the germline V gene. V lost 0 bases, J lost 1 base, and 10 bases lay in between.

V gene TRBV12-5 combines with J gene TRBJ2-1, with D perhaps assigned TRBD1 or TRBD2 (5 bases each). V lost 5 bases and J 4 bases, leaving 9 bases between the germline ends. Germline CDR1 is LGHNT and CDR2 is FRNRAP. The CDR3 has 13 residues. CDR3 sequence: CASGLGDYNEQFF. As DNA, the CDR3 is TGTGCTAGTGGTCTGGGGGATTACAATGAGCAGTTCTTC.

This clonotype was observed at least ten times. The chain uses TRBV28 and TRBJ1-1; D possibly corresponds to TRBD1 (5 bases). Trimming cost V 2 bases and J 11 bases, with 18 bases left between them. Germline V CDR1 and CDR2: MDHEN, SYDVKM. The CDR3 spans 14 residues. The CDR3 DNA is TGTGCCAGCAGTTTAGGGGGGGGGAGAAGTGACGCTTTCTTT. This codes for CASSLGGGRSDAFF.

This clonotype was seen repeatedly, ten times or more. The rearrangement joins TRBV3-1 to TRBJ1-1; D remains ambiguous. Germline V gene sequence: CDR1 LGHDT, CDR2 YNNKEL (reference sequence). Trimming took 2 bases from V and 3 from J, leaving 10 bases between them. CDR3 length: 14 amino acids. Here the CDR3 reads CASSQSVSHTEAFF. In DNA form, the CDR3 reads TGTGCCAGCAGCCAATCCGTCAGCCACACTGAAGCTTTCTTT.